This TCR beta chain originates from a study of T cells in Graves' hyperthyroidism and ophthalmopathy. Study in general: Peripheral blood specimens were obtained at initial diagnosis, prior to any treatment. Study-level results: Stable hyperthyroidism was told apart from ophthalmopathy by a model built on 13 V-J features. Blood samples included most of the expanded thyroid clonotypes exceeding 0.001.

This CDR3 is 14 amino acids long. V dropped 5 bases and J dropped 2 bases, with 9 bases sitting between them. Germline CDR1 KGHDR, CDR2 SFDVKD. TCR beta CDR3 regions were amplified from RNA transcripts. Primed by the HTBI set, a first-round RT-PCR was run on the TCR CDR3. TCRdb re-derived calls from the multiplex PCR reads in MiXCR, one entry per CDR3 protein. The repertoire consists of fewer than 750,000 distinct CDR3 sequences, with about 14% occurring once and the leading ten covering around 12%. This clonotype was found a few times. Its antigen is undetermined. Inclusion characteristics of ophthalmopathy patients comprised a Clinical Activity Score of at least 3, a NOSPECS grade of at least 4, and duration under 3 months.

The specimen was blood. The TCR originated in a woman in her fifties or sixties with Graves' ophthalmopathy. The chain carries TRBV24-1 and TRBJ2-1, with TRBD2 as a possible D gene (6 bases). This CDR3 is CATSGPGAYNEQFF. In DNA, the CDR3 is TGTGCCACCAGTGGTCCGGGAGCCTACAATGAGCAGTTCTTC.